This T cell receptor (beta chain) was identified in a study of graft-versus-host responses after intestinal transplantation. Clones were sequenced by immunoSEQ multiplex PCR, and TCRdb holds only the in-frame ones, with some missing. This sample has tens of thousands of clones, with 44% found just once. Responders labeled with CFSE (approximately 200,000) were plated with approximately 200,000 irradiated, violet-dye-labeled stimulators. This CDR3 region has 14 residues. The V gene lost 4 bases and the J gene lost 1 base, with 8 bases spanning the gap. Germline V gene data show CDR1 as MNHNS and CDR2 as SASEGT. This clone was observed a few times.

The receptor's source is a human patient who was an organ donor for intestinal transplantation. The material sequenced was alloreactive CD8+ T cells from a mixed lymphocyte reaction culture, taken before transplantation. Subset here: CFSE-low proliferating T cells sorted from approximately six-day pre-transplant mixed lymphocyte reaction (GvH or HvG direction). This chain joins TRBV6-1 and TRBJ2-1, with D perhaps matching TRBD1 or TRBD2 (5 bases each). The CDR3 nucleotides read TGTGCCAGCAGTGCAGGGAGTTCCTACAATGAGCAGTTCTTC. Translating it yields CASSAGSSYNEQFF.